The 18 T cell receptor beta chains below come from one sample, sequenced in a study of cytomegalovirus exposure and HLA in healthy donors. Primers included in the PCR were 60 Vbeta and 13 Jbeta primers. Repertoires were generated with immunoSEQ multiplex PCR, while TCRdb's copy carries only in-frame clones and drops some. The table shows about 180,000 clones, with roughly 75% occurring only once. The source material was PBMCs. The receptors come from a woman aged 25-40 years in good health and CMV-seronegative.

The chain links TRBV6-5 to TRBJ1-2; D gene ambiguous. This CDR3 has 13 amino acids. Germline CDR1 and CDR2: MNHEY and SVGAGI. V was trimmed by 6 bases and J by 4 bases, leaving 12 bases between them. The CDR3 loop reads CASSRHPTYGYTF. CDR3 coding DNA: TGTGCCAGCAGCCGACATCCCACCTATGGCTACACCTTC.

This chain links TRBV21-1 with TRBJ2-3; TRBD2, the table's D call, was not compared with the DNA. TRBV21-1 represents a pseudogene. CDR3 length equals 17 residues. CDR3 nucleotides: TGTGCCAGCAGCAACGAGCGGGGGGGCCCAAGCACAGATACGCAGTATTTT. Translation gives CASSNERGGPSTDTQYF.

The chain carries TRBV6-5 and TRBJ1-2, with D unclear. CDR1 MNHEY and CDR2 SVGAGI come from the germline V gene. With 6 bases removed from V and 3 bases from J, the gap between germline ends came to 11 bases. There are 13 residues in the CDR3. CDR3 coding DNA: TGTGCCAGCAGATTTGACACCGACTATGGCTACACCTTC. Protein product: CASRFDTDYGYTF.

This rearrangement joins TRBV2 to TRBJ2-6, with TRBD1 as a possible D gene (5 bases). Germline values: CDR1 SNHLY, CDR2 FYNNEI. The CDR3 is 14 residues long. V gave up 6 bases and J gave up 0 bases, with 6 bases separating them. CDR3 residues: CASSQGSGANVLTF. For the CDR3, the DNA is TGTGCCAGCAGCCAGGGCTCTGGGGCCAACGTCCTGACTTTC.

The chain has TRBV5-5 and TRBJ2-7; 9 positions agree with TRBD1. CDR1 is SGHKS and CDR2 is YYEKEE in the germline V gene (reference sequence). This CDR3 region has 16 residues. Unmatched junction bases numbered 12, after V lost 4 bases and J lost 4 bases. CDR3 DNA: TGTGCCAGCAGCGGGGGGCTTGGACAGGGGTCATACGAGCAGTACTTC. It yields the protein CASSGGLGQGSYEQYF.

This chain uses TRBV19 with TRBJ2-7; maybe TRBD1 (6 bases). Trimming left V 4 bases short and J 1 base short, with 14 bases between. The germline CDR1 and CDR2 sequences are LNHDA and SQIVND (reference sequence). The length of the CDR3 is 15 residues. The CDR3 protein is CASSRATGSSYEQYF. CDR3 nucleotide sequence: TGTGCCAGTAGTAGGGCGACAGGATCATCCTACGAGCAGTACTTC.

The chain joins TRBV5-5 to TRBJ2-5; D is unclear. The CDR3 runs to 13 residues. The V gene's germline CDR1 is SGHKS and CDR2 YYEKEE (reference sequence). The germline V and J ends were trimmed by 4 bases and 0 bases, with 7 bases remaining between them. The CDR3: CASSRGDQETQYF. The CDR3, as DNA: TGTGCCAGCAGCCGCGGAGACCAAGAGACCCAGTACTTC.

The CDR3 protein is CASSPRGQGNTGELFF. The CDR3 DNA follows: TGTGCCAGCAGCCCGAGGGGACAGGGGAACACCGGGGAGCTGTTTTTT. The rearrangement links TRBV7-2 to TRBJ2-2, with 9 positions matching TRBD1. The CDR3 covers 16 residues. Germline-derived CDR1 and CDR2 are SGHTA and FQGNSA. V was pared by 5 bases and J by 1 base, with 5 bases of the junction left unmatched.

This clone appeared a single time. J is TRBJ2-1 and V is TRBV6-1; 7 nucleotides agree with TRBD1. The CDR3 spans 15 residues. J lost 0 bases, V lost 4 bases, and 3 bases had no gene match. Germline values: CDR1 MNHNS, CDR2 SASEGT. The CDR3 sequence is CASSGQGSSYNEQFF. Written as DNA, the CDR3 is TGTGCCAGCAGTGGACAGGGCAGCTCCTACAATGAGCAGTTCTTC.

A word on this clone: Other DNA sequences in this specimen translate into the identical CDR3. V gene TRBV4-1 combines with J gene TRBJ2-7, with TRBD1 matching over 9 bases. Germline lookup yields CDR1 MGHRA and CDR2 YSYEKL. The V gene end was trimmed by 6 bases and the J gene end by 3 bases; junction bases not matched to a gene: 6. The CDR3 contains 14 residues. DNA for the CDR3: TGCGCCAGCAGTCCCGGGACAGGGAGCTACGAGCAGTACTTC. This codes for CASSPGTGSYEQYF.

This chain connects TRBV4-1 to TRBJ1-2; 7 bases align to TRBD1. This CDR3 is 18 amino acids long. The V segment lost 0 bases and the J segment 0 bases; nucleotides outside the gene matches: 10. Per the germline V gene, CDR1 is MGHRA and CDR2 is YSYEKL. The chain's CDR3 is CASSQEGGTGVANYGYTF. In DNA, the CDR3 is TGCGCCAGCAGCCAAGAAGGAGGAACAGGGGTAGCTAACTATGGCTACACCTTC.

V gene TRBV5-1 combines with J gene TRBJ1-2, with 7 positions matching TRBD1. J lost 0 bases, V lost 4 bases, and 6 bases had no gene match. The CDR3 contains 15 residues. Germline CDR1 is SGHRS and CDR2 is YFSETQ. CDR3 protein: CASSLTGEANYGYTF. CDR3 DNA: TGCGCCAGCAGCCTTACAGGGGAAGCTAACTATGGCTACACCTTC.

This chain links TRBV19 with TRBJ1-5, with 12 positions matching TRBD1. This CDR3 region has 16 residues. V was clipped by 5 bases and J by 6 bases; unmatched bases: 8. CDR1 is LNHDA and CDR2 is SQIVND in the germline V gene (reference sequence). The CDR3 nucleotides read TGTGCCAGTAGTGGGACAGGGGGCGTATGGCGTCAGCCCCAGCATTTT. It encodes CASSGTGGVWRQPQHF.

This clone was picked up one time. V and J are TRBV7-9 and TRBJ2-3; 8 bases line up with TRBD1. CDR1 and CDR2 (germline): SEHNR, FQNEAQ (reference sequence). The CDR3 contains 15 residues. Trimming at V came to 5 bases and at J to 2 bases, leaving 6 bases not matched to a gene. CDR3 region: CASSLGQGTTDTQYF. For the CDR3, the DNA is TGTGCCAGCAGCCTCGGACAGGGTACCACAGATACGCAGTATTTT. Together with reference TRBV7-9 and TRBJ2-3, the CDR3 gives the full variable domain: DTGVSQNPRHKITKRGQNVTFRCDPISEHNRLYWYRQTLGQGPEFLTYFQNEAQLEKSRLLSDRFSAERPKGSFSTLEIQRTEQGDSAMYLCASSLGQGTTDTQYFGPGTRLTVL.

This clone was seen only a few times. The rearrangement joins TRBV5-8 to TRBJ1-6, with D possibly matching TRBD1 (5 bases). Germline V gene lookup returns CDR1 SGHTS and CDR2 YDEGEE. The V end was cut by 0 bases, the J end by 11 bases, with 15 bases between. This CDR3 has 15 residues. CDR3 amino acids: CASSLEGGTGPPLHF. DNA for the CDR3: TGTGCCAGCAGCTTGGAGGGCGGGACCGGGCCACCCCTCCACTTT.

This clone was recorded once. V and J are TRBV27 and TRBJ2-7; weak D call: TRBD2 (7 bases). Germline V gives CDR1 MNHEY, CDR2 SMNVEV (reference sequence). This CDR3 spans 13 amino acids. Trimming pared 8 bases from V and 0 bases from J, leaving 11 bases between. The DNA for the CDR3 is TGTGCCAGCGGACGGGGGGCCTCCTACGAGCAGTACTTC. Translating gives CASGRGASYEQYF.

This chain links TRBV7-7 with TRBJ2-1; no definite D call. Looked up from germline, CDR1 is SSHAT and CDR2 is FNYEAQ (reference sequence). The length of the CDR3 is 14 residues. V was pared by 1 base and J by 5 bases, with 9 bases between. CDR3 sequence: CASSLGQVNNEQFF. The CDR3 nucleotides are TGTGCCAGCAGCTTAGGGCAGGTCAACAATGAGCAGTTCTTC.

In DNA, the CDR3 is TGTGCCAGCAGCTTAGGTCTTACTAGCGGGGGCAGCACAGATACGCAGTATTTT. This codes for CASSLGLTSGGSTDTQYF. The V and J genes are TRBV11-3 and TRBJ2-3; 11 bases map to TRBD2. V was clipped by 1 base and J by 0 bases; unmatched bases: 6. This CDR3 spans 18 amino acids. CDR1 is SGHNT, CDR2 YENEEA, per germline.